A single sample gave rise to the 17 T cell receptor beta chains below, sequenced in a study of T cells in Graves' hyperthyroidism and ophthalmopathy. Amplification of TCR beta CDR3 regions used RNA as the template. The HTBI primer set was used in a first-round RT-PCR of the TCR CDR3. TCRdb reprocessed the multiplex PCR reads via MiXCR and lists one record per CDR3 protein. This sample has 650,000 to 750,000 distinct CDR3 sequences, with less than 15% found just once. The sample comprised blood. The receptors were sampled from a woman aged 18-29 years with Graves' hyperthyroidism.

This clonotype was counted ten times or more. The chain uses TRBV20-1 and TRBJ2-5, with D perhaps TRBD1 (5 bases). The CDR3 totals 15 residues. The ends were cut back, 0 bases at V and 1 base at J, with 12 bases in the middle. In germline, CDR1 is DFQATT, CDR2 SNEGSKA (reference sequence). The CDR3 here is CSARDPRRGQETQYF. CDR3 sequence (DNA): TGCAGTGCTAGAGACCCTCGAAGGGGCCAAGAGACCCAGTACTTC.

This clonotype was counted ten times or more. The chain couples TRBV28 to TRBJ2-5; tentative D call: TRBD1 (6 bases). Trimming cost V 8 bases and J 5 bases, with 15 bases left between them. There are 13 residues in the CDR3. Germline CDR1 and CDR2: MDHEN and SYDVKM. CDR3 sequence: CASYDWGRETQYF. In DNA form, the CDR3 reads TGTGCCAGCTACGATTGGGGGCGGGAGACCCAGTACTTC.

The V gene is TRBV29-1, the J gene TRBJ1-2, with unresolved D. Trimming stripped 2 bases from V and 2 bases from J, with 12 bases between. This CDR3 is built from 14 residues. CDR1 SQVTM and CDR2 ANQGSEA come from the germline V gene. CDR3 region: CSVESRAENYGYTF. CDR3 DNA sequence: TGCAGCGTTGAAAGCCGCGCGGAGAACTATGGCTACACCTTC.

This sequence joins TRBV13 and TRBJ2-1; the match to TRBD2 covers 9 bases. Germline V gene data show CDR1 as PRHDT and CDR2 as FYEKMQ (reference sequence). V trimming: 1 base; J trimming: 9 bases; junction bases outside the gene matches: 7. CDR3 size: 15 residues. CDR3 nucleotides: TGTGCCAGCAGCTTAGTATACCTAGCGGGAAGTGAGCAGTTCTTC. It yields the protein CASSLVYLAGSEQFF.

The table lists this clonotype with a few counts. The chain recombines TRBV28 with TRBJ1-5; 7 bases fit TRBD1. Trimming cost V 1 base and J 4 bases; bases outside gene matches: 4. CDR1 and CDR2 (germline): MDHEN, SYDVKM. The CDR3 totals 15 residues. The CDR3 sequence is CASSLLDRVNQPQHF. CDR3 sequence (DNA): TGTGCCAGCAGTTTATTAGACAGGGTGAATCAGCCCCAGCATTTT.

Many counts were recorded for this clonotype. The chain joins TRBV6-1 to TRBJ2-3; a possible D gene is TRBD1 (6 bases). The ends were cut back, 8 bases at V and 1 base at J, with 13 bases in the middle. Germline V gives CDR1 MNHNS, CDR2 SASEGT. This CDR3 spans 14 amino acids. The CDR3 sequence is CASHKGERTDTQYF. The CDR3 DNA reads as TGTGCCAGCCATAAGGGGGAGCGCACAGATACGCAGTATTTT.

The sample holds a few counts of this clonotype. This sequence joins TRBV18 and TRBJ2-2, with D tentatively TRBD1 (6 bases). The ends were cut back, 6 bases at V and 5 bases at J, with 16 bases in the middle. Germline assignment: CDR1 KGHSH and CDR2 LQKENI. CDR3 length: 15 amino acids. CDR3 region: CASSPDRGRTGELFF. The CDR3 coding sequence is TGTGCCAGCTCCCCGGACAGAGGGCGGACCGGGGAGCTGTTTTTT.

The chain recombines TRBV4-1 with TRBJ2-7, with a weak D call TRBD1 (5 bases). Germline V gene sequence: CDR1 MGHRA, CDR2 YSYEKL. This CDR3 spans 15 amino acids. Between the trimmed V and J ends, which lost 2 bases and 0 bases, there was a span of 11 bases. The CDR3 bases are TGCGCCAGCAGCCAACGCGACAGCAACTCCTACGAGCAGTACTTC. It translates to CASSQRDSNSYEQYF.

The CDR3, as DNA: TGTGCCAGCAATCATCCCGGGACAGGGGTCTACGAGCAGTACTTC. This sequence encodes CASNHPGTGVYEQYF. The rearrangement links TRBV30 to TRBJ2-7, with 10 nucleotides matching TRBD1. V lost 8 bases and J lost 3; bases outside the gene matches: 13. The CDR3 runs 15 residues. Germline values: CDR1 GTSNPN, CDR2 SVGIG (reference sequence).

CDR3 DNA: TGTGCCAGCAGTGAATGGTGGGAGGGCCAAGATGAGCAGTTCTTC. Encoded protein: CASSEWWEGQDEQFF. This rearrangement joins TRBV25-1 to TRBJ2-1; 7 bases line up with TRBD2. V gave up 1 base and J gave up 8 bases; unmatched junction bases: 8. The CDR3 has 15 amino acids. CDR1 is MGHDK, CDR2 SYGVNS, per germline.

At least ten counts were recorded for this clonotype. The V call is TRBV7-2, the J call TRBJ2-3, with 8 bases that match TRBD2. In germline, CDR1 is SGHTA, CDR2 FQGNSA. The CDR3 is 17 amino acids. V was clipped by 2 bases and J by 4 bases; unmatched bases: 11. The CDR3 loop reads CASSLIPAGGAADTQYF. The CDR3 DNA follows: TGTGCCAGCAGCTTAATTCCGGCGGGAGGCGCAGCAGATACGCAGTATTTT.

J is TRBJ1-2 and V is TRBV19, with D possibly TRBD1 on 5 matching bases. The CDR3 runs to 15 residues. V was pared by 3 bases and J by 3 bases, with 14 bases between. Germline CDR1 LNHDA, CDR2 SQIVND (reference sequence). The CDR3 coding sequence is TGTGCCAGTAGTATGGGTGGGGACGAATACTATGGCTACACCTTC. This encodes CASSMGGDEYYGYTF.

Of note for this clonotype: This may stem from a read error, because a much larger clone lies one nucleotide away. The CDR3 loop reads CAWSPPPGLATSYEQYF. Here the CDR3 DNA reads TGTGCCTGGAGTCCCCCGCCAGGACTAGCGACCTCCTACGAGCAGTACTTC. The chain employs TRBV30 and TRBJ2-7; 9 nucleotides agree with TRBD2. The CDR3 loop spans 17 amino acids. The germline V gene encodes CDR1 GTSNPN and CDR2 SVGIG (reference sequence). The junction had 11 bases not matched to a gene; V was cut back by 2 bases and J by 0 bases.

This clonotype was seen at least ten times. The rearrangement links TRBV20-1 to TRBJ1-1; 9 nucleotides align to TRBD1. Germline V gene sequence: CDR1 DFQATT, CDR2 SNEGSKA (reference sequence). CDR3 length: 15 residues. V lost 6 bases, J lost 4 bases, and 12 bases stayed unmatched. For the CDR3, the DNA is TGCAGTGCCTCAAACGGACAGGGGCTTGTCACTGAAGCTTTCTTT. It encodes CSASNGQGLVTEAFF.

The table lists this clonotype with a few counts. The chain joins TRBV10-2 to TRBJ2-1, with D possibly TRBD2 on 6 matching bases. This CDR3 region has 15 residues. V lost 0 bases and J 2 bases, leaving 8 bases between the germline ends. CDR1 and CDR2 (germline): WSHSY, SAAADI. The CDR3 nucleotides read TGCGCCAGCAGTGAGTCGGGGGGAACCTACAATGAGCAGTTCTTC. Protein product: CASSESGGTYNEQFF.

This clonotype appeared a few times. A read error may be the cause here, since a much bigger clone is one base away. V usage is TRBV10-3 and J usage is TRBJ2-1, with 10 bases that match TRBD2. CDR1 and CDR2 (germline): ENHRY, SYGVKD. The CDR3 contains 16 residues. The CDR3 protein is CAISESSGRSYNGQFF. Here the CDR3 DNA reads TGTGCCATCAGTGAGTCTAGCGGGAGGTCCTACAATGGGCAGTTCTTC.

The chain carries TRBV6-1 and TRBJ1-2; D unresolved. Trimming removed 2 bases from V and 7 bases from J, with 11 bases in between. The germline CDR1 and CDR2 sequences are MNHNS and SASEGT. This CDR3 has 13 residues. CDR3 bases: TGTGCCAGCAGTGAAAGGGCCCGGCGTGGCTACACCTTC. It codes for CASSERARRGYTF.